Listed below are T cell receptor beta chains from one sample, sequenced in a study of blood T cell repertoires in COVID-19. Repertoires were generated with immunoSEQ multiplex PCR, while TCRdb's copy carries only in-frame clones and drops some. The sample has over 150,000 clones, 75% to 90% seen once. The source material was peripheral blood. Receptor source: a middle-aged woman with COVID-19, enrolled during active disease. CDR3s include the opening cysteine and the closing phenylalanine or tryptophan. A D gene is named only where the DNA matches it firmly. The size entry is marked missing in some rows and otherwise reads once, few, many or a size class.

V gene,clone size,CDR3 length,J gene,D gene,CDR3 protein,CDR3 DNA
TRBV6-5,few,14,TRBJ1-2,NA,CASSYADRFYGYTF,TGTGCCAGCAGTTACGCTGACAGGTTCTATGGCTACACCTTC
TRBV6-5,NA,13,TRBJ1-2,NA,CASSSEDTYGYTF,TGTGCCAGCAGCTCCGAGGATACCTATGGCTACACCTTC
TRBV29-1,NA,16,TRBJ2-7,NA,CSVEMGRNLPHYEQYF,TGCAGCGTTGAAATGGGCAGAAACCTCCCCCACTACGAGCAGTACTTC
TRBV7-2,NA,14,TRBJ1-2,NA,CASSLKRGNYGYTF,TGTGCCAGCAGCTTAAAGAGGGGGAACTATGGCTACACCTTC
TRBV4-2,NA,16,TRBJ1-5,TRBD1,CASSQTGTGFNQPQHF,TGTGCCAGCAGCCAGACAGGGACAGGTTTCAATCAGCCCCAGCATTTT
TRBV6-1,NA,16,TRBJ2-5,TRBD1,CASSGIPGQGGETQYF,TGTGCCAGCAGTGGCATTCCGGGACAGGGGGGGGAGACCCAGTACTTC
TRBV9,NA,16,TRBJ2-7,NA,CASSVGGEVGSYEQYF,TGTGCCAGCAGCGTAGGAGGGGAGGTGGGCTCCTACGAGCAGTACTTC
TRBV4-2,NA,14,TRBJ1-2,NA,CASSQDRGLYGYTF,TGTGCCAGCAGCCAAGACAGGGGCCTGTATGGCTACACCTTC
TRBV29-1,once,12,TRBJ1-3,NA,CSGGSSGNTIYF,TGCAGCGGCGGGAGCTCTGGAAACACCATATATTTT
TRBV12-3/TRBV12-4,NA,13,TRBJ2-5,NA,CASRQDWAGTQYF,TGTGCCAGCAGGCAAGATTGGGCAGGGACCCAGTACTTC
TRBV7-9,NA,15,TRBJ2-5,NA,CASSPTWQGGETQYF,TGTGCCAGCAGCCCTACTTGGCAGGGCGGAGAGACCCAGTACTTC
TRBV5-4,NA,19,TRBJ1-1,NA,CASSFHLSHGTPSTNGAFF,TGTGCCAGCAGCTTTCATTTATCTCACGGGACACCTTCAACCAACGGGGCTTTCTTT
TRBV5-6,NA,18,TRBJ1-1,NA,CASSLRILQRDTHTEAFF,TGTGCCAGCAGCCTAAGAATCCTACAACGGGACACCCACACTGAAGCTTTCTTT
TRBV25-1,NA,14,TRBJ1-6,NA,CASSDNPRASPLHF,TGTGCCAGCAGTGATAACCCGAGGGCTTCACCCCTCCACTTT
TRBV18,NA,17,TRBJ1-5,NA,CASSPPGGSYSNQPQHF,TGTGCCAGCTCACCCCCGGGCGGGTCCTATAGCAATCAGCCCCAGCATTTT
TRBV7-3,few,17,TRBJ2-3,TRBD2,CASSSGTSGSGADTQYF,TGTGCCAGCAGCTCCGGGACTAGCGGGAGTGGGGCGGATACGCAGTATTTT
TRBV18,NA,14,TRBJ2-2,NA,CASSGAYNTGELFF,TGTGCCAGCTCAGGGGCGTATAACACCGGGGAGCTGTTTTTT
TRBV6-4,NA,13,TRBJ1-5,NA,CASSDSEGQPQHF,TGTGCCAGCAGTGACTCGGAGGGTCAGCCCCAGCATTTT
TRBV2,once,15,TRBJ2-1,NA,CASPAGRVSYNEQFF,TGTGCCAGCCCGGCGGGGCGGGTCTCCTACAATGAGCAGTTCTTC
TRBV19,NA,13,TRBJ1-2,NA,CASSTGLNYGYTF,TGTGCCAGTAGTACAGGTCTTAACTATGGCTACACCTTC
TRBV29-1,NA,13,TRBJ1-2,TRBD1,CSVGDRGLYGYTF,TGCAGCGTCGGGGACAGGGGACTCTATGGCTACACCTTC
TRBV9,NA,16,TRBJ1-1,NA,CASSVEWGGLNTEAFF,TGTGCCAGCAGCGTAGAGTGGGGAGGTTTGAACACTGAAGCTTTCTTT
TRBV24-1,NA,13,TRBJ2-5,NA,CATSDGGRETQYF,TGTGCCACCAGTGATGGGGGCCGGGAGACCCAGTACTTC
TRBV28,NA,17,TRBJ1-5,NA,CASSLSGGRLNNQPQHF,TGTGCCAGCAGTTTATCGGGGGGGCGGCTGAACAATCAGCCCCAGCATTTT
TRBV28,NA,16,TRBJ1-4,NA,CASSLLGTRQNEKLFF,TGTGCCAGCAGTTTATTAGGAACGAGACAAAATGAAAAACTGTTTTTT
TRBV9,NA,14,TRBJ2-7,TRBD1,CASSPGDSPNEQYF,TGTGCCAGCAGCCCAGGGGACAGCCCTAACGAGCAGTACTTC
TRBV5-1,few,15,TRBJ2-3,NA,CASQPALGDSDTQYF,TGCGCCAGCCAACCGGCCCTAGGTGACTCGGATACGCAGTATTTT
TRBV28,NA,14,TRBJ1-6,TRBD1,CASKMDRGSSPLHF,TGTGCCAGCAAGATGGACAGGGGAAGTTCACCCCTCCACTTT
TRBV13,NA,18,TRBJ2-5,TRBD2,CASSLTSGGTQWGETQYF,TGTGCCAGCAGCCTTACTAGCGGGGGGACCCAATGGGGAGAGACCCAGTACTTC
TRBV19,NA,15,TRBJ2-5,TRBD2,CASTITGGREETQYF,TGTGCCAGTACCATAACGGGAGGGCGGGAAGAGACCCAGTACTTC
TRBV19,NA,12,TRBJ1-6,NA,CASNLSGESIHF,TGTGCCAGTAACCTATCGGGGGAGTCCATCCACTTT
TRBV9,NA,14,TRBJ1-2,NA,CASSVAAGSYGYTF,TGTGCCAGCAGCGTAGCTGCGGGAAGCTATGGCTACACCTTC
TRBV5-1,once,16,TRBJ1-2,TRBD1,CASSLGPQGALYGYTF,TGCGCCAGCAGCTTGGGCCCACAGGGGGCCCTCTATGGCTACACCTTC
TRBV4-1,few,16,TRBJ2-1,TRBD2,CASSQDPFSGSNEQFF,TGCGCCAGCAGCCAAGATCCATTCAGCGGGAGCAATGAGCAGTTCTTC
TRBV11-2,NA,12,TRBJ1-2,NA,CASSLDSYGYTF,TGTGCCAGCAGCTTGGACAGCTATGGCTACACCTTC
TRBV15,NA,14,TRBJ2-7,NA,CATSKGLGSYEQYF,TGTGCCACCAGCAAAGGACTCGGCTCCTACGAGCAGTACTTC
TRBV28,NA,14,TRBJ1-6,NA,CASRGSGVFTPLHF,TGTGCCAGCCGTGGTAGCGGGGTATTTACACCCCTCCACTTT
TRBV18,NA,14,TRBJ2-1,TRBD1,CASSPDRGYNEQFF,TGTGCCAGCTCACCAGACAGGGGATACAATGAGCAGTTCTTC
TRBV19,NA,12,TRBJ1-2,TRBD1,CASAHRGLSYTF,TGTGCCAGTGCCCACAGGGGGCTAAGCTACACCTTC
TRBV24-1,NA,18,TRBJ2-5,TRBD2,CATSDLRLAGGGQETQYF,TGTGCCACCAGTGACCTCCGACTAGCGGGAGGGGGGCAAGAGACCCAGTACTTC
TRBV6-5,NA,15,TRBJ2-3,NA,CASRDGYRSTDTQYF,TGTGCCAGCAGGGACGGGTACAGGAGCACAGATACGCAGTATTTT
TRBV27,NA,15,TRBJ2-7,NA,CASSSSWTASYEQYF,TGTGCCAGCAGTTCGAGTTGGACAGCTTCCTACGAGCAGTACTTC
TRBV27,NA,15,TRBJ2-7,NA,CASRPPAAGSYEQYF,TGTGCCAGCAGACCCCCTGCAGCGGGCAGCTACGAGCAGTACTTC
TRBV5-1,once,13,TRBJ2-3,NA,CASSSGLTDTQYF,TGCGCCAGCAGCTCGGGACTCACAGATACGCAGTATTTT
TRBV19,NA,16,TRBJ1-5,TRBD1,CASSTGTGLVGRPQHF,TGTGCCAGTAGTACGGGGACAGGGTTGGTGGGTAGGCCCCAGCATTTT
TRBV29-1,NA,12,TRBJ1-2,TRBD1,CSVGQGAYGYTF,TGCAGCGTAGGACAGGGGGCCTATGGCTACACCTTC
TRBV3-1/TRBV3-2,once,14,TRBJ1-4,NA,CASSLSATNEKLFF,TGTGCCAGCAGCCTCAGTGCAACTAATGAAAAACTGTTTTTT
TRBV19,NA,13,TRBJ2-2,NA,CASSIESTGELFF,TGTGCCAGTAGTATAGAGAGCACCGGGGAGCTGTTTTTT